One and the same sample provided the 31 T cell receptor beta chains below, sequenced in a study of T cell repertoires in cytomegalovirus infection. In TCRdb, the reads were re-called with MiXCR into one record per CDR3 protein. In the table there are a few hundred thousand distinct CDR3 sequences, approximately 22% of which are singletons. Sequencing was performed on CD8+ T cells from PBMCs. The receptors stem from a human donor in good health (CMV status not recorded). Some clones in this sample may be carry-over from other donors' samples.

Remarks on this clonotype: This could be a read error, since a much larger clone is one nucleotide away. This rearrangement joins TRBV4-3 to TRBJ2-1, with 10 nucleotides matching TRBD2. CDR3 length equals 15 residues. Germline CDR1 is LGHNA and CDR2 is YSLEER. The CDR3 nucleotides read TGCGCCAGCAGACAAGGTCCTAGCGGGGGTTCTGAGCAGTTCTTC. This gives the protein CASRQGPSGGSEQFF.

There are a few counts of this clonotype. The chain uses TRBV7-6 and TRBJ2-7; 12 positions match TRBD2. Germline-derived CDR1 and CDR2 are SGHVS and FNYEAQ. The J segment lost 2 bases and the V segment lost 5 bases, leaving 7 bases of the junction unmatched. The CDR3 is 16 residues long. The CDR3 DNA sequence: TGTGCCAGCAGCGCAGGACTAGCGGGGCGCACCTACGAGCAGTACTTC. It is translated as CASSAGLAGRTYEQYF.

This clonotype was seen ten or more times. This chain joins TRBV4-1 and TRBJ2-5; 11 positions match TRBD2. The ends lost 6 bases at V and 0 bases at J; junction bases unmatched: 3. Germline loops: CDR1 MGHRA, CDR2 YSYEKL. The length of the CDR3 is 15 residues. CDR3 DNA sequence: TGCGCCAGCAGACTAGCGGGGGCCTACCAAGAGACCCAGTACTTC. Translating it yields CASRLAGAYQETQYF.

The rearrangement joins TRBV7-9 to TRBJ1-2; perhaps TRBD1 as D (5 bases). This CDR3 region has 15 residues. The V end lost 5 bases, the J end lost 8 bases, and 21 bases lay between the germline ends. The germline V gene has CDR1 SEHNR and CDR2 FQNEAQ (reference sequence). CDR3: CASSPPEGWREGYTF. The CDR3 region has the DNA TGTGCCAGCAGCCCCCCTGAGGGGTGGAGAGAGGGCTACACCTTC.

The chain uses TRBV9 and TRBJ2-1; D is unclear. The germline V gene has CDR1 SGDLS and CDR2 YYNGEE. The V end was cut by 4 bases, the J end by 8 bases, with 10 bases between. The CDR3 loop spans 12 amino acids. CDR3 residues: CASSRTGDEQFF. CDR3 DNA: TGTGCCAGCAGCCGTACGGGCGATGAGCAGTTCTTC. Full variable domain (outside the CDR3, taken from reference TRBV9 and TRBJ2-1): DSGVTQTPKHLITATGQRVTLRCSPRSGDLSVYWYQQSLDQGLQFLIQYYNGEERAKGNILERFSAQQFPDLHSELNLSSLELGDSALYFCASSRTGDEQFFGPGTRLTVL.

The chain carries TRBV7-4 and TRBJ2-2; 7 bases match TRBD2. The V segment lost 4 bases and the J segment 8 bases; nucleotides outside the gene matches: 7. The CDR3 spans 14 residues. Germline V gene lookup returns CDR1 SGHVT and CDR2 SQSDAQ. CDR3 nucleotide sequence: TGTGCCAGCAGCTCTTGGACTAGTACGGGGGAGCTGTTTTTT. This codes for CASSSWTSTGELFF.

This sequence joins TRBV6-6 and TRBJ1-6, with D possibly TRBD1 on 5 matching bases. The CDR3 contains 19 residues. With 0 bases removed from V and 0 bases from J, the gap between germline ends came to 15 bases. CDR1 is MNHNY, CDR2 SVGAGI, per germline (reference sequence). DNA for the CDR3: TGTGCCAGCAGTTACTCGTGGGGACCGATGAGCTCCTATAATTCACCCCTCCACTTT. Translation gives CASSYSWGPMSSYNSPLHF.

This clonotype was seen repeatedly, ten times or more. The chain joins TRBV12-5 to TRBJ2-5, with D perhaps matching TRBD2 (6 bases). This CDR3 region has 13 residues. Germline V gives CDR1 LGHNT, CDR2 FRNRAP. The V and J ends lost 4 bases and 3 bases respectively, with 9 bases between them. In DNA, the CDR3 is TGTGCTAGTGGTTGGGGGGATGAAGAGACCCAGTACTTC. This gives the protein CASGWGDEETQYF. Together with reference TRBV12-5 and TRBJ2-5, the CDR3 gives the full variable domain: DARVTQTPRHKVTEMGQEVTMRCQPILGHNTVFWYRQTMMQGLELLAYFRNRAPLDDSGMPKDRFSAEMPDATLATLKIQPSEPRDSAVYFCASGWGDEETQYFGPGTRLLVL.

At least ten counts were recorded for this clonotype. The J gene is TRBJ2-7, the V gene TRBV7-9; TRBD1 might be the D (6 bases). The V and J ends lost 2 bases and 5 bases respectively, with 16 bases between them. Germline-derived CDR1 and CDR2 are SEHNR and FQNEAQ (reference sequence). This CDR3 spans 15 amino acids. The CDR3 reads CASSLTQTGQDEQYF. The CDR3 DNA is TGTGCCAGCAGCTTAACCCAGACAGGTCAGGACGAGCAGTACTTC.

The rearrangement links TRBV7-9 to TRBJ1-6; 7 bases match TRBD1. The ends lost 5 bases at V and 7 bases at J; junction bases unmatched: 14. Germline V lookup: CDR1 SEHNR, CDR2 FQNEAQ (reference sequence). There are 17 residues in the CDR3. DNA of the CDR3: TGTGCCAGCAGCCCCACTCTCCGGGACAGAGGGAATTCACCCCTCCACTTT. Protein: CASSPTLRDRGNSPLHF.

The rearrangement uses TRBV27 and TRBJ2-2; 8 bases are a match to TRBD2. CDR1 and CDR2 (germline): MNHEY, SMNVEV (reference sequence). The length of the CDR3 is 15 residues. Germline trimming cut 8 bases from V and 3 bases from J; bases unmatched to any gene: 8. This CDR3 is CASSLVLADTGELFF. The DNA of the CDR3 is TGTGCCAGCTCCTTAGTACTAGCGGACACCGGGGAGCTGTTTTTT.

This clonotype has a count of ten or more. The chain employs TRBV12-3 or TRBV12-4 and TRBJ1-6, with a possible D match to TRBD1 (5 bases). With 6 bases removed from V and 8 bases from J, the gap between germline ends came to 8 bases. The CDR3 has 12 amino acids. The DNA for the CDR3 is TGTGCCAGCAGCCCGGGACATTCACCCCTCCACTTT. It is translated as CASSPGHSPLHF.

This clonotype was seen many times. The chain is built from TRBV4-1 and TRBJ1-2, with TRBD1 matching 8 bases. The germline CDR1 and CDR2 sequences are MGHRA and YSYEKL. The V and J ends lost 2 bases and 6 bases, in that order; junction bases with no gene match: 8. The CDR3 is 15 amino acids. The CDR3 bases are TGCGCCAGCAGCCAATGGACAGGGCTACAAGATGGCTACACCTTC. Amino acid sequence: CASSQWTGLQDGYTF.

This chain connects TRBV28 to TRBJ2-3; a weak D match, TRBD2 (5 bases). Trimming removed 6 bases at V and 2 bases at J, with 12 bases between. Germline-derived CDR1 and CDR2 are MDHEN and SYDVKM. CDR3 length equals 14 residues. The CDR3 DNA follows: TGTGCCAGCAGACCCACCGGGGTCACAGATACGCAGTATTTT. It codes for CASRPTGVTDTQYF.

In its sample, this clonotype was seen a few times. The J gene is TRBJ2-5, the V gene TRBV29-1; D possibly corresponds to TRBD1 (6 bases). The germline CDR1 and CDR2 sequences are SQVTM and ANQGSEA. The CDR3 is 12 amino acids. The germline V and J ends were trimmed by 7 bases and 1 base, with 10 bases remaining between them. The DNA for the CDR3 is TGCAGCGCCTGGGACACCCAAGAGACCCAGTACTTC. Amino acid sequence: CSAWDTQETQYF.

This clonotype has at least ten counts. This CDR3 is CAISVRDRGEYEQYF. The CDR3 region has the DNA TGTGCCATCAGTGTACGGGACAGGGGGGAATACGAGCAGTACTTC. The chain uses TRBV10-3 and TRBJ2-7; 11 bases fit TRBD1. J lost 4 bases, V lost 4 bases, and 6 bases had no gene match. The CDR3 length is 15 residues. Per germline, CDR1 ENHRY and CDR2 SYGVKD.

The gene calls are TRBV6-1 and TRBJ2-2, with D perhaps matching TRBD1 (6 bases). The V gene lost 1 base and the J gene lost 5 bases, with 11 bases spanning the gap. Germline V gene lookup returns CDR1 MNHNS and CDR2 SASEGT. This CDR3 region has 15 residues. The chain's CDR3 is CASSEGVGATGELFF. The CDR3 DNA reads as TGTGCCAGCAGTGAAGGGGTGGGGGCTACCGGGGAGCTGTTTTTT.

This clonotype was seen at least ten times. This rearrangement joins TRBV28 to TRBJ2-1; 11 nucleotides match TRBD2. V was pared by 6 bases and J by 8 bases, with 12 bases of the junction left unmatched. The CDR3 is made up of 16 amino acids. Germline CDR1 reads MDHEN; CDR2 reads SYDVKM. This CDR3 reads CASSPRLAGPNHEQFF. The DNA of the CDR3 is TGTGCCAGCAGCCCCAGACTAGCGGGGCCAAACCATGAGCAGTTCTTC.

This clonotype was detected only a few times. The J gene is TRBJ2-7, the V gene TRBV6-5; D may be TRBD1 (5 bases). The CDR3 is made up of 19 amino acids. V lost 4 bases and J 0 bases, leaving 25 bases between the germline ends. The V gene's germline CDR1 is MNHEY and CDR2 SVGAGI. The CDR3: CASSSRQPGIGLSSYEQYF. The CDR3 nucleotides read TGTGCCAGCAGTTCCCGACAGCCAGGAATAGGATTAAGCTCCTACGAGCAGTACTTC.

The chain employs TRBV14 and TRBJ2-7; D call uncertain. CDR1 and CDR2 (germline): SGHDN, FVKESK. The CDR3 length is 17 residues. V was pared by 1 base and J by 0 bases, with 16 bases between. The CDR3, as DNA: TGTGCCAGCAGCCAAGGACTTGCGACGGTGAGCTCCTACGAGCAGTACTTC. This gives the protein CASSQGLATVSSYEQYF. Looking up the rest from reference TRBV14 and TRBJ2-7 gives the full variable domain: EAGVTQFPSHSVIEKGQTVTLRCDPISGHDNLYWYRRVMGKEIKFLLHFVKESKQDESGMPNNRFLAERTGGTYSTLKVQPAELEDSGVYFCASSQGLATVSSYEQYFGPGTRLTVT.

The chain combines TRBV5-4 with TRBJ2-5; 7 nucleotides line up with TRBD1. The germline V gene encodes CDR1 SGHNT and CDR2 YYREEE (reference sequence). The V gene end was trimmed by 4 bases and the J gene end by 4 bases; junction bases not matched to a gene: 7. This CDR3 region has 14 residues. CDR3 amino acids: CASSSHRGGETQYF. DNA of the CDR3: TGTGCCAGCAGCAGCCACAGGGGCGGAGAGACCCAGTACTTC.

This chain connects TRBV28 to TRBJ2-5; TRBD1 matches 10 bases. The CDR3 extends over 15 amino acids. With V trimmed by 3 bases and J by 2 bases, 3 bases remained unmatched. Germline assignment: CDR1 MDHEN and CDR2 SYDVKM. The CDR3: CASSLGTGEQETQYF. The CDR3 DNA reads TGTGCCAGCAGTTTGGGGACAGGGGAGCAAGAGACCCAGTACTTC. The whole variable domain, remainder taken from reference TRBV28 and TRBJ2-5, is DVKVTQSSRYLVKRTGEKVFLECVQDMDHENMFWYRQDPGLGLRLIYFSYDVKMKEKGDIPEGYSVSREKKERFSLILESASTNQTSMYLCASSLGTGEQETQYFGPGTRLLVL.

V is TRBV2 and J is TRBJ1-2; a weak D match, TRBD1 (5 bases). Trimming pared 6 bases from V and 8 bases from J, leaving 31 bases between. Germline-derived CDR1 and CDR2 are SNHLY and FYNNEI. CDR3 length equals 18 residues. The CDR3 DNA reads TGTGCCAGCAGGTCCCTTATCAGGTTGGGACCTGGTTGGCTGGGCTACACCTTC. Translation gives CASRSLIRLGPGWLGYTF.

This clonotype was recorded at least ten times. The chain is built from TRBV28 and TRBJ2-1, with D possibly TRBD1 on 5 matching bases. Germline V gene sequence: CDR1 MDHEN, CDR2 SYDVKM. The CDR3 length is 13 residues. V was cut by 6 bases and J by 3 bases, with 9 bases left in between. Here the CDR3 reads CASRRQSYNEQFF. DNA of the CDR3: TGTGCCAGCAGGCGACAGAGCTACAATGAGCAGTTCTTC.

This clonotype was counted between two and nine times. This chain links TRBV6-2 or TRBV6-3 with TRBJ2-6; D is possibly TRBD1 or TRBD2 (5 bases each). The CDR3 loop spans 16 amino acids. Trimming pared 8 bases from V and 0 bases from J, leaving 14 bases between. Germline CDR1 and CDR2: MNHEY and SVGEGT. Here the CDR3 reads CASSEGIGSGANVLTF. The CDR3 bases are TGTGCCAGCTCAGAGGGGATCGGCTCTGGGGCCAACGTCCTGACTTTC.

This clonotype was counted between two and nine times. The chain couples TRBV19 to TRBJ2-1; no firm D call. The V end was cut by 3 bases, the J end by 3 bases, with 9 bases between. This CDR3 region has 14 residues. Germline assignment: CDR1 LNHDA and CDR2 SQIVND (reference sequence). The CDR3 is CASSIGFVYNEQFF. The CDR3 DNA reads TGTGCCAGTAGTATCGGGTTCGTCTACAATGAGCAGTTCTTC.

This rearrangement joins TRBV20-1 to TRBJ2-1; 9 bases line up with TRBD1. Germline CDR1 is DFQATT and CDR2 is SNEGSKA (reference sequence). Trimming took 3 bases from V and 9 from J; bases not matched to a gene: 18. This CDR3 contains 17 residues. Here the CDR3 DNA reads TGCAGTGCTAGGCTTTACGTTGGGACAGGGACTATTTTTGAGCAGTTCTTC. Translating gives CSARLYVGTGTIFEQFF.

This clonotype was seen a single time. This CDR3 is CASSQVAGGVEQYF. The CDR3 DNA is TGCGCCAGCAGCCAAGTAGCGGGGGGTGTCGAGCAGTACTTC. The chain has TRBV4-1 and TRBJ2-7, with TRBD2 matching over 10 bases. Trimming took 1 base from V and 6 from J; bases not matched to a gene: 3. The CDR3 runs to 14 residues. Germline V gene data show CDR1 as MGHRA and CDR2 as YSYEKL.

This clonotype came up many times. The chain uses TRBV28 and TRBJ2-1; the D gene is possibly TRBD1 (6 bases). In germline, CDR1 is MDHEN, CDR2 SYDVKM. V lost 1 base to trimming and J lost 7 bases, with 8 bases between them. The CDR3 runs 13 residues. In nucleotides, the CDR3 is TGTGCCAGCAGTTTATCAGGGGAGAATGAGCAGTTCTTC. Translating it yields CASSLSGENEQFF.

Comments on this clonotype: One junction end does not reproduce the germline sequence, and a read error may be involved. The V call is TRBV12-3 or TRBV12-4, the J call TRBJ2-1, with D perhaps matching TRBD2 (6 bases). This CDR3 comprises 11 residues. The CDR3 nucleotides are TGTGCCAGCAGTTCCTCCGGACTAATGGATTTC. Protein product: CASSSSGLMDF.

This clonotype was recorded at least ten times. V and J are TRBV7-2 and TRBJ2-7; 8 bases are a match to TRBD1. Germline assignment: CDR1 SGHTA and CDR2 FQGNSA. This CDR3 is 14 amino acids long. After removal of 5 bases from V and 3 bases from J, the junction contained 6 bases not matched to a gene. CDR3 amino acids: CASSARQGRYEQYF. The CDR3, as DNA: TGTGCCAGCAGCGCAAGACAGGGGCGCTACGAGCAGTACTTC.